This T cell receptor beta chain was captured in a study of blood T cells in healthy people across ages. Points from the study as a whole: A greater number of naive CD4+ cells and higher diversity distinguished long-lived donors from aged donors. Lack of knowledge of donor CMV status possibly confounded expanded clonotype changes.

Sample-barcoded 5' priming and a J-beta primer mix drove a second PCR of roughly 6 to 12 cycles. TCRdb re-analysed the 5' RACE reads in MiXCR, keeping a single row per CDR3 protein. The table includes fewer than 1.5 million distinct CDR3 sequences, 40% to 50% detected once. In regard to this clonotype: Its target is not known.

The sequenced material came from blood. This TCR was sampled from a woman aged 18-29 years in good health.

The CDR3 protein is CASSRNGGAGSYEQYF. The CDR3 DNA is TGTGCCAGCAGCAGAAACGGGGGGGCCGGCTCCTACGAGCAGTACTTC. The chain uses TRBV11-2 and TRBJ2-7, with 8 bases that match TRBD2. V lost 5 bases, J lost 0 bases, and 9 bases stayed unmatched. Germline lookup yields CDR1 SGHAT and CDR2 FQNNGV. CDR3 length: 16 amino acids.